The sequence of this T cell receptor beta chain was determined in a study of human T cells and chemical hapten exposure. TCRdb ran MiXCR on the RACE reads and lists one entry per CDR3 protein. The table records a few hundred thousand distinct CDR3 sequences, roughly 8% of them present only once. This clonotype was counted at least ten times. The sample's time point: pre-sensitization, week 0. Sample treatment: therapeutic diphenylcyclopropenone sensitization with weekly scalp DPC. The study enrolled 18 to 70-year-old alopecia patients suitable for DPC. Here the sequenced sample was whole blood, taken in connection with sensitization to the hapten diphenylcyclopropenone (DPC). This receptor was identified in a man aged 18-30 years with alopecia areata. Some clones in this sample may be carry-over from other donors' samples.

Here the CDR3 DNA reads TGTGCCAGCAGCCAAGGGGACGGAAGCTCCTATAATTCACCCCTCCACTTT. Amino acids: CASSQGDGSSYNSPLHF. The J gene is TRBJ1-6, the V gene TRBV3-1; perhaps TRBD1 as D (5 bases). Trimming removed 1 base at V and 0 bases at J, with 10 bases between. This CDR3 region has 17 residues. Per germline, CDR1 LGHDT and CDR2 YNNKEL (reference sequence).